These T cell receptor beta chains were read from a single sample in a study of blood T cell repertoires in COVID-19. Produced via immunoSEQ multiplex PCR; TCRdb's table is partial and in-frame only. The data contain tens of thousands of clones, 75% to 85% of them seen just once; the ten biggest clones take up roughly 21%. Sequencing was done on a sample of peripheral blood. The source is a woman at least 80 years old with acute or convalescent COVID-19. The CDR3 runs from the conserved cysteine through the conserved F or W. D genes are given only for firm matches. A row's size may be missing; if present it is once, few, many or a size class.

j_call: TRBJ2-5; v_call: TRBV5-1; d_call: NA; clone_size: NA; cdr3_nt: TGCGCCAGCAGCTTGGAGCTCCGAGAGACCCAGTACTTC; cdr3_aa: CASSLELRETQYF
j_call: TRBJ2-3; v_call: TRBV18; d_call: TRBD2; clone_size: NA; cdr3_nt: TGTGCCAGCTCGCCGCACGTCCAGGGAGGGGATACGCAGTATTTT; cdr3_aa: CASSPHVQGGDTQYF
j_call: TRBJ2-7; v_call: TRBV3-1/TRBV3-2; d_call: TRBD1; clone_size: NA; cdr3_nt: TGTGCCAGCAGCCAAGACTTTTGGACAGGGCGCGACGAGCAGTACTTC; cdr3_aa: CASSQDFWTGRDEQYF
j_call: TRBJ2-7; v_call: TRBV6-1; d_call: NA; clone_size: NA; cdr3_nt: TGTGCCAGCAGTGAAAGGTGGACAACCAGGGGGGTTTTAGTCTACGAGCAGTACTTC; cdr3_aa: CASSERWTTRGVLVYEQYF
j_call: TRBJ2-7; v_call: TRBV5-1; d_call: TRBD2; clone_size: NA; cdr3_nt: TGCGCCAGCAGCCCGGGACTAGCGGGGGCATACGAGCAGTACTTC; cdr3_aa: CASSPGLAGAYEQYF
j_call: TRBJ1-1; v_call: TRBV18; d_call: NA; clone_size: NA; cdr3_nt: TGTGCCAGCTCAGGAGGGATGAACACTGAAGCTTTCTTT; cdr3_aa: CASSGGMNTEAFF
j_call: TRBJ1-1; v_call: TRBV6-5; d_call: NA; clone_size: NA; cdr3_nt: TGTGCCAGCAGTTACGAGGGAAATACTGAAGCTTTCTTT; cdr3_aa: CASSYEGNTEAFF
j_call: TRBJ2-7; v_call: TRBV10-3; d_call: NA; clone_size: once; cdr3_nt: TGTGCCATCAGTGAGTCCGCGGGAAATCATCGGGAGCAGTACTTC; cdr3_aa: CAISESAGNHREQYF
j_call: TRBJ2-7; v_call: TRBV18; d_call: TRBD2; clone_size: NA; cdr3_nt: TGTGCCAGCTCACCTTCTAGCGGGGGAGTCGGGGAGCAGTACTTC; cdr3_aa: CASSPSSGGVGEQYF
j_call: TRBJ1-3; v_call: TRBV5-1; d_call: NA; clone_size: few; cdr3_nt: TGCGCCAGCAGCTTGGACAGGAGCTCTGGAAACACCATATATTTT; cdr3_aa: CASSLDRSSGNTIYF
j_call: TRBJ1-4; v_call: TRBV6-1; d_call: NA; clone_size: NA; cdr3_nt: TGTGCCAGCAGTGATTTTGGCAGGGTGGAAAATGAAAAACTGTTTTTT; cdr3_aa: CASSDFGRVENEKLFF
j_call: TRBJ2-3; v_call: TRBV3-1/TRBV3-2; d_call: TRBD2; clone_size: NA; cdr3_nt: TGTGCCAGCAGCCAACCGGGACTAGCGTTAGATACGCAGTATTTT; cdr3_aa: CASSQPGLALDTQYF
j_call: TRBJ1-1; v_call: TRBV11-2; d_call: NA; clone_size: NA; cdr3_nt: TGTGCCAGCAGCTCGACAGGAGGAGCTTTCTTT; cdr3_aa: CASSSTGGAFF
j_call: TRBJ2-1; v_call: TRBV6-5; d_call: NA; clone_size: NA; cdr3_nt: TGTGCCAGCGAGGCCAGAGACTACAATGAGCAGTTCTTC; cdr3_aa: CASEARDYNEQFF
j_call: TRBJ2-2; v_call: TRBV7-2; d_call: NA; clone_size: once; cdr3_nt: TGTGCCAGCAGCTTAGCTGCACAAAACACCGGGGAGCTGTTTTTT; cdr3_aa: CASSLAAQNTGELFF
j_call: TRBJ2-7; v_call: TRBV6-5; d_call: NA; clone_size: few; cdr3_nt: TGTGCCAGCAGTTACAGCCACGAGCAGTACTTC; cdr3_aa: CASSYSHEQYF
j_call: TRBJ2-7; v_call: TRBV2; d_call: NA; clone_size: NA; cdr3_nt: TGTGCCAGCAGTCGGACAGCCTTTTCCTACGAGCAGTACTTC; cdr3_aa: CASSRTAFSYEQYF
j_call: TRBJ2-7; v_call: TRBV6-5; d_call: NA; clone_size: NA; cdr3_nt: TGTGCCAGCAACTCAGGAGGAAGCGGCTCCTACGAGCAGTACTTC; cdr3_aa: CASNSGGSGSYEQYF
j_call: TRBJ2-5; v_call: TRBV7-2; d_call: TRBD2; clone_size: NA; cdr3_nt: TGTGCCAGCAGCTTCTGGACTAGCGGGAGGGCCTGGGAGACCCAGTACTTC; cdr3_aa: CASSFWTSGRAWETQYF
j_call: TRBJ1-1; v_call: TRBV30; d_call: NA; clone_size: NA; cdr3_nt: TGTGCCTGGAGAAAAACAGTTAACACTGAAGCTTTCTTT; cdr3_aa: CAWRKTVNTEAFF
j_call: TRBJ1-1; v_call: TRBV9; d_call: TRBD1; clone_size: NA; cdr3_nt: TGTGCCAGCAGCGTAAAGGGACAGGGGAACACTGAAGCTTTCTTT; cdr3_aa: CASSVKGQGNTEAFF
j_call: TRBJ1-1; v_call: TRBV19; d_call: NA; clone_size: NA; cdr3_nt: TGTGCCAGTAGTATAAGAGAGGGAGGGTTGTTAGGGAACACTGAAGCTTTCTTT; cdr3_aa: CASSIREGGLLGNTEAFF
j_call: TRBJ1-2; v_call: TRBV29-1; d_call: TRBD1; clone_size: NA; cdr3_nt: TGCAGCGTGGGGGACAGGGGTGGCTACACCTTC; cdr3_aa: CSVGDRGGYTF
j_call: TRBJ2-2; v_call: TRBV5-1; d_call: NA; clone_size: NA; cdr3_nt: TGCGCCAGCAGCCGCGGGACCCCGAGAAACACCGGGGAGCTGTTTTTT; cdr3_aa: CASSRGTPRNTGELFF
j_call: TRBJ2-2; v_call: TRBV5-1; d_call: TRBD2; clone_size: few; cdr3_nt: TGCGCCAGCAGCTTGTTGCCTAGCGGGGATAACGGGGAGCTGTTTTTT; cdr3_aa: CASSLLPSGDNGELFF
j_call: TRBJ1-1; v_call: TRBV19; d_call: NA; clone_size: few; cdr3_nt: TGTGCCAGTAAAAGCAGGGTAGTTACTGAAGCTTTCTTT; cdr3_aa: CASKSRVVTEAFF
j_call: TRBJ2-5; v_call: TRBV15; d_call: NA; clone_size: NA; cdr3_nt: TGTGCCACCAGCGAGACTCAAGAGACCCAGTACTTC; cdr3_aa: CATSETQETQYF
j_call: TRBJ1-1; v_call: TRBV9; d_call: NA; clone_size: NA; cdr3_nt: TGTGCCAGCAGCGTAGGGAGAGTTAACACTGAAGCTTTCTTT; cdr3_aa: CASSVGRVNTEAFF
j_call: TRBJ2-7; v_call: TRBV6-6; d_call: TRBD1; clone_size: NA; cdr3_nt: TGTGCCAGCAGTTCGCCTGTGACAGGGTCTCCCTACGAGCAGTACTTC; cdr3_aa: CASSSPVTGSPYEQYF
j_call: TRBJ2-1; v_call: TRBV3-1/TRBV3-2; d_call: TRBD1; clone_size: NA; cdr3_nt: TGTGCCAGCAGCCTCCGGACAGGGACCGTCAATGAGCAGTTCTTC; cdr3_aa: CASSLRTGTVNEQFF
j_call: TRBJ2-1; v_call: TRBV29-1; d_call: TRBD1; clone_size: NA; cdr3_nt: TGCAGCATCTCGGGACAGAACCATGAGCAGTTCTTC; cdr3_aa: CSISGQNHEQFF
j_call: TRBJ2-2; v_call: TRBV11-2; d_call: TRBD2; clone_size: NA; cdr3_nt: TGTGCCAGCAGCCCTGGCAGCGGGGGAGGCACCGGGGAGCTGTTTTTT; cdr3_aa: CASSPGSGGGTGELFF
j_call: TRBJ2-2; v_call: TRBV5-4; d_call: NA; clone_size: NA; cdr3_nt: TGTGCCAGCAACTTTGGGGCCGCGGTAGACACCGGGGAGCTGTTTTTT; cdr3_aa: CASNFGAAVDTGELFF
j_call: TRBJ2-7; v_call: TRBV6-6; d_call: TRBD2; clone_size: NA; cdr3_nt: TGTGCCAGCAGCCTACTAGCGGGGGACACCTACGAGCAGTACTTC; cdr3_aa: CASSLLAGDTYEQYF
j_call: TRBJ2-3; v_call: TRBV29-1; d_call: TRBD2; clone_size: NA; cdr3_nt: TGCAGCCTCGGGGGGGTGAGCACAGATACGCAGTATTTT; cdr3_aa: CSLGGVSTDTQYF
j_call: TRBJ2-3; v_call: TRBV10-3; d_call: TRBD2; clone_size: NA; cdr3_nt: TGTGCCATCACTCCCGGGGGACTAGCGGGCCCAGATACGCAGTATTTT; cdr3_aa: CAITPGGLAGPDTQYF
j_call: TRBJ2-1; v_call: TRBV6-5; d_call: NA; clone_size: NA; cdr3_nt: TGTGCCAGCAGTTCCCAAATCACGGCCTACAATGAGCAGTTCTTC; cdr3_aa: CASSSQITAYNEQFF
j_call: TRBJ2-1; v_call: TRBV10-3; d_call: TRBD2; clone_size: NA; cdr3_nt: TGTGCCATCAGTGATGTGACGGGAGGGCTGGACAATGAGCAGTTCTTC; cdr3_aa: CAISDVTGGLDNEQFF
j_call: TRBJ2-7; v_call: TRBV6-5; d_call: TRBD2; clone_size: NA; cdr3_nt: TGTGCCAGCAGTTCCAAGCGGGGGGGCTACGAGCAGTACTTC; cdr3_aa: CASSSKRGGYEQYF